This record looks at one T cell receptor beta chain sequence and its context. The antigen is not known. This entry comes from a study of OX40 agonist ivuxolimab in advanced cancers. Across the whole study: Those treated in dose escalation had hepatocellular carcinoma, melanoma, renal cell cancer or head and neck cancer.

The assay was immunoSEQ multiplex PCR, and TCRdb's table has in-frame clones only and misses some. The table has 71,000 or so clones, 80% seen once. Study-wide points: Doses of 0.1 to 3.0 mg/kg were accompanied by clonal expansion of CD4+ and CD8+ blood T cells by week 6.

The V and J ends lost 0 bases and 5 bases respectively, with 15 bases between them. The CDR3 sequence is 16 residues long. Germline V gives CDR1 SGDLS, CDR2 YYNGEE. Sequenced here: CD4+ or CD8+ T cells sorted from blood, sampled in a trial of the OX40 agonist ivuxolimab. The TCR was taken from an adult with an advanced solid tumor such as melanoma, head and neck, liver or kidney cancer. The gene calls are TRBV9 and TRBJ2-1; D unclear. The CDR3 DNA follows: TGTGCCAGCAGCGTAGATAGTCTCGAGCACCACAATGAGCAGTTCTTC. Residues: CASSVDSLEHHNEQFF.